These T cell receptor beta chains were read from a single sample in a study of radiotherapy plus CTLA-4 blockade in lung cancer. The repertoire was sequenced with immunoSEQ multiplex PCR; TCRdb's copy has only in-frame clones and lacks some. The sample has roughly 100,000 clones; more than 75% are singletons. Specimen: peripheral blood, collected from a patient treated with radiotherapy plus ipilimumab. Source of these receptors: a human donor with non-small cell lung cancer that progressed on radiotherapy plus ipilimumab. Some clones in this sample may be carry-over from other donors' samples. Both conserved end residues are part of each CDR3. The D gene is left open where the match is weak. Clone size is given for some rows only: seen once, a few or many times, or a class if the clone is expanded.

J gene: TRBJ2-6; clone size: -; V gene: TRBV9; CDR3 length: 17; D gene: -; CDR3 DNA: TGTGCCAGCATTTCGGGGGGACAGCACTCTGGGGCCAACGTCCTGACTTTC; CDR3 protein: CASISGGQHSGANVLTF
J gene: TRBJ1-1; clone size: -; V gene: TRBV7-6; CDR3 length: 13; D gene: -; CDR3 DNA: TGTGCCAGCAGCACTACAGGTGGCACTGAAGCTTTCTTT; CDR3 protein: CASSTTGGTEAFF
J gene: TRBJ2-1; clone size: -; V gene: TRBV11-2; CDR3 length: 15; D gene: -; CDR3 DNA: TGTGCCAGCAGCTGGGCCGGCGCCGGAGGCGATGAGCAGTTCTTC; CDR3 protein: CASSWAGAGGDEQFF
J gene: TRBJ1-5; clone size: -; V gene: TRBV19; CDR3 length: 16; D gene: -; CDR3 DNA: TGTGCCAGTAGTATAGTGGGAGACGGAGTGAATCAGCCCCAGCATTTT; CDR3 protein: CASSIVGDGVNQPQHF
J gene: TRBJ2-3; clone size: -; V gene: TRBV5-1; CDR3 length: 12; D gene: TRBD1; CDR3 DNA: TGCGCCAGCAGCTTGGACGGACAGGTTCTGTATTTT; CDR3 protein: CASSLDGQVLYF
J gene: TRBJ1-1; clone size: -; V gene: TRBV7-2; CDR3 length: 16; D gene: -; CDR3 DNA: TGTGCCAGCAGCTTAGTGTGGGGTTGGGGGGACACTGAAGCTTTCTTT; CDR3 protein: CASSLVWGWGDTEAFF
J gene: TRBJ1-2; clone size: few; V gene: TRBV5-1; CDR3 length: 14; D gene: TRBD1; CDR3 DNA: TGCGCCAGCAGCACGGGACAGGGGGGGGGTGAAGACACCTTC; CDR3 protein: CASSTGQGGGEDTF
J gene: TRBJ2-7; clone size: -; V gene: TRBV28; CDR3 length: 16; D gene: -; CDR3 DNA: TGTGCCAGCAGTTCATTTACCGGGACTGCGTCCTACGAGCAGTACTTC; CDR3 protein: CASSSFTGTASYEQYF
J gene: TRBJ1-3; clone size: -; V gene: TRBV2; CDR3 length: 13; D gene: TRBD1; CDR3 DNA: TGTGCCAGCAATAGGGGGCCCGGAAACACCATATATTTT; CDR3 protein: CASNRGPGNTIYF
J gene: TRBJ2-2; clone size: -; V gene: TRBV30; CDR3 length: 13; D gene: -; CDR3 DNA: TGTGCCTGGAATAAAGGCGTCGGGGGGGAGCTGTTTTTT; CDR3 protein: CAWNKGVGGELFF
J gene: TRBJ1-1; clone size: -; V gene: TRBV9; CDR3 length: 15; D gene: TRBD1; CDR3 DNA: TGTGCCAGCAGCGGAAAAACAGGGGATTTGACTGAAGCTTTCTTT; CDR3 protein: CASSGKTGDLTEAFF
J gene: TRBJ2-6; clone size: -; V gene: TRBV7-2; CDR3 length: 19; D gene: TRBD1; CDR3 DNA: TGTGCCAGCAGCCCGCGGAGAGGACAGGGAAACTCTGGGGCCAACGTCCTGACTTTC; CDR3 protein: CASSPRRGQGNSGANVLTF
J gene: TRBJ1-5; clone size: -; V gene: TRBV27; CDR3 length: 14; D gene: -; CDR3 DNA: TGTGCCAGCAGTTTGTATGGAGGCAATCAGCCCCAGCATTTT; CDR3 protein: CASSLYGGNQPQHF
J gene: TRBJ2-3; clone size: -; V gene: TRBV6-1; CDR3 length: 15; D gene: TRBD2; CDR3 DNA: TGTGCCAGCAGTGGCTCTAGCGGGGGGGCAGATACGCAGTATTTT; CDR3 protein: CASSGSSGGADTQYF
J gene: TRBJ2-1; clone size: -; V gene: TRBV2; CDR3 length: 12; D gene: -; CDR3 DNA: TGTGCCAGCAGTGAAACAGGGCTGGAGCAGTTCTTC; CDR3 protein: CASSETGLEQFF
J gene: TRBJ2-3; clone size: -; V gene: TRBV6-1; CDR3 length: 12; D gene: -; CDR3 DNA: TGTGCCAGCAGCCGGGGACCGGGCGCGCAGTATTTT; CDR3 protein: CASSRGPGAQYF
J gene: TRBJ2-6; clone size: -; V gene: TRBV5-1; CDR3 length: 16; D gene: -; CDR3 DNA: TGCGCCAGCAGCCCACCGGAAGCCTCTGGGGCCAACGTCCTGACTTTC; CDR3 protein: CASSPPEASGANVLTF
J gene: TRBJ2-7; clone size: -; V gene: TRBV6-5; CDR3 length: 12; D gene: -; CDR3 DNA: TGTGCCAGCACTTGGTCGGGCTGCGAGCAGTACTTC; CDR3 protein: CASTWSGCEQYF
J gene: TRBJ2-5; clone size: -; V gene: TRBV4-3; CDR3 length: 16; D gene: -; CDR3 DNA: TGCGCCAGCAGCCAAGTGAGAGGGGGTGACCAAGAGACCCAGTACTTC; CDR3 protein: CASSQVRGGDQETQYF
J gene: TRBJ2-3; clone size: -; V gene: TRBV7-9; CDR3 length: 11; D gene: -; CDR3 DNA: TGTGCCAGCACTTGGACAGATACGCAGTATTTT; CDR3 protein: CASTWTDTQYF
J gene: TRBJ1-1; clone size: -; V gene: TRBV6-6; CDR3 length: 16; D gene: -; CDR3 DNA: TGTGCCAGCAGTTACTCGGGGGGCTTTCAGACCACTGAAGCTTTCTTT; CDR3 protein: CASSYSGGFQTTEAFF
J gene: TRBJ1-5; clone size: -; V gene: TRBV5-1; CDR3 length: 13; D gene: -; CDR3 DNA: TGCGCCAGCAGCTTGACAGGCAATCAGCCCCAGCATTTT; CDR3 protein: CASSLTGNQPQHF
J gene: TRBJ1-4; clone size: -; V gene: TRBV27; CDR3 length: 17; D gene: TRBD1; CDR3 DNA: TGTGCCAGCAGTCTGCAACCCGGGACAGAATACAGTACCAAACTGTTTTTT; CDR3 protein: CASSLQPGTEYSTKLFF
J gene: TRBJ2-5; clone size: -; V gene: TRBV6-4; CDR3 length: 16; D gene: -; CDR3 DNA: TGTGCCAGCAGGGAAGGGAACTCGGACTGCCAAGAGACCCAGTACTTC; CDR3 protein: CASREGNSDCQETQYF
J gene: TRBJ2-2; clone size: -; V gene: TRBV6-1; CDR3 length: 15; D gene: -; CDR3 DNA: TGTGCCAGCAGTGAGAGGACATCGGTGGCCGGGGAGCTGTTTTTT; CDR3 protein: CASSERTSVAGELFF
J gene: TRBJ1-6; clone size: -; V gene: TRBV7-6; CDR3 length: 17; D gene: TRBD1; CDR3 DNA: TGTGCCAGCAGGCGAAATTTGGGCGGGACAGGGAACTCACCCCTCCACTTT; CDR3 protein: CASRRNLGGTGNSPLHF
J gene: TRBJ1-5; clone size: -; V gene: TRBV2; CDR3 length: 14; D gene: -; CDR3 DNA: TGTGCCAGCAGTATTGGTAGTAGCAATCAGCCCCAGCATTTT; CDR3 protein: CASSIGSSNQPQHF
J gene: TRBJ1-4; clone size: few; V gene: TRBV15; CDR3 length: 15; D gene: TRBD1; CDR3 DNA: TGTGCCACCAGCAGACAGGGGGCGCTGGGGGAAAAACTGTTTTTT; CDR3 protein: CATSRQGALGEKLFF
J gene: TRBJ2-7; clone size: -; V gene: TRBV15; CDR3 length: 14; D gene: TRBD1; CDR3 DNA: TGTGCCACCAGCCCTAGGACAGGGGCCTACGAGCAGTACTTC; CDR3 protein: CATSPRTGAYEQYF
J gene: TRBJ2-1; clone size: once; V gene: TRBV27; CDR3 length: 15; D gene: TRBD1; CDR3 DNA: TGTGCCAGCAGTTTAGGGGGACAGCCCTACAATGAGCAGTTCTTC; CDR3 protein: CASSLGGQPYNEQFF
J gene: TRBJ2-3; clone size: -; V gene: TRBV19; CDR3 length: 17; D gene: TRBD2; CDR3 DNA: TGTGCCAGTAAGGCAGCGGGGGACATCCTAACGACAGATACGCAGTATTTT; CDR3 protein: CASKAAGDILTTDTQYF
J gene: TRBJ1-1; clone size: once; V gene: TRBV18; CDR3 length: 13; D gene: -; CDR3 DNA: TGTGCCAGCTCAGAGGACGGCAACACTGAAGCTTTCTTT; CDR3 protein: CASSEDGNTEAFF
J gene: TRBJ1-5; clone size: -; V gene: TRBV18; CDR3 length: 16; D gene: -; CDR3 DNA: TGTGCCAGCTCACCGGCCGGATCAGGTAGCAATCAGCCCCAGCATTTT; CDR3 protein: CASSPAGSGSNQPQHF
J gene: TRBJ1-6; clone size: -; V gene: TRBV29-1; CDR3 length: 15; D gene: -; CDR3 DNA: TGCAGCGTTTACCTTGCAGTGCAAGATAATTCACCCCTCCACTTT; CDR3 protein: CSVYLAVQDNSPLHF
J gene: TRBJ1-2; clone size: -; V gene: TRBV4-2; CDR3 length: 17; D gene: TRBD1; CDR3 DNA: TGTGCCAGCAGCCAAGATCCGGGACAGGGGGCAGAGGGAGGCTACACCTTC; CDR3 protein: CASSQDPGQGAEGGYTF
J gene: TRBJ2-5; clone size: -; V gene: TRBV7-3; CDR3 length: 15; D gene: TRBD2; CDR3 DNA: TGTGCCAGCAGCCACGCCCCGGGACTAGAGGAGACCCAGTACTTC; CDR3 protein: CASSHAPGLEETQYF
J gene: TRBJ1-1; clone size: -; V gene: TRBV6-5; CDR3 length: 13; D gene: -; CDR3 DNA: TGTGCCAGCAGTTACCGGGGGAACACTGAAGCTTTCTTT; CDR3 protein: CASSYRGNTEAFF
J gene: TRBJ1-1; clone size: -; V gene: TRBV19; CDR3 length: 13; D gene: TRBD1; CDR3 DNA: TGTGCCAGTCGCACAGGGGTGAACACTGAAGCTTTCTTT; CDR3 protein: CASRTGVNTEAFF
J gene: TRBJ1-5; clone size: -; V gene: TRBV19; CDR3 length: 16; D gene: -; CDR3 DNA: TGTGCCAGTAGTATCTGGCAATCGGGTAGAGTTCAGCCCCAGCATTTT; CDR3 protein: CASSIWQSGRVQPQHF
J gene: TRBJ2-1; clone size: -; V gene: TRBV9; CDR3 length: 15; D gene: TRBD2; CDR3 DNA: TGTGCCAGCAGCGTGCAAGCGGGGGGTCGTAGTGAGCAGTTCTTC; CDR3 protein: CASSVQAGGRSEQFF
J gene: TRBJ2-2; clone size: -; V gene: TRBV5-4; CDR3 length: 15; D gene: TRBD2; CDR3 DNA: TGTGCCAGCAGCTTGGGGACTAGGAACACCGGGGAGCTGTTTTTT; CDR3 protein: CASSLGTRNTGELFF
J gene: TRBJ1-1; clone size: -; V gene: TRBV2; CDR3 length: 13; D gene: -; CDR3 DNA: TGTGCCAGCAGTCGGGGCTTGAACACTGAAGCTTTCTTT; CDR3 protein: CASSRGLNTEAFF
J gene: TRBJ2-3; clone size: few; V gene: TRBV29-1; CDR3 length: 17; D gene: -; CDR3 DNA: TGCAGCGTTGAAGATCAATTTCACACGTCGTTGACAGATACGCAGTATTTT; CDR3 protein: CSVEDQFHTSLTDTQYF
J gene: TRBJ2-7; clone size: few; V gene: TRBV5-1; CDR3 length: 13; D gene: -; CDR3 DNA: TGCGCCAGCAGCTCCACAGGCCTCTACGAGCAGTACTTC; CDR3 protein: CASSSTGLYEQYF
J gene: TRBJ1-5; clone size: -; V gene: TRBV7-8; CDR3 length: 15; D gene: -; CDR3 DNA: TGTGCCAGCAGCTTAGGCAGGGTTAGCAATCAGCCCCAGCATTTT; CDR3 protein: CASSLGRVSNQPQHF
J gene: TRBJ2-1; clone size: -; V gene: TRBV6-4; CDR3 length: 15; D gene: TRBD2; CDR3 DNA: TGTGCCAGCAGTGAGCTAGCGGGGGGAGGCAATGAGCAGTTCTTC; CDR3 protein: CASSELAGGGNEQFF
J gene: TRBJ1-1; clone size: -; V gene: TRBV6-1; CDR3 length: 14; D gene: TRBD1; CDR3 DNA: TGTGCCAGCAGTAACCGGGACAGATACACTGAAGCTTTCTTT; CDR3 protein: CASSNRDRYTEAFF
J gene: TRBJ2-3; clone size: -; V gene: TRBV5-6; CDR3 length: 14; D gene: -; CDR3 DNA: TGTGCCAGCAGTCTGAATGGGGGGACAGATACGCAGTATTTT; CDR3 protein: CASSLNGGTDTQYF
J gene: TRBJ2-3; clone size: -; V gene: TRBV5-1; CDR3 length: 15; D gene: TRBD2; CDR3 DNA: TGCGCCAGTACGAGGCGGGGGGACTACACAGATACGCAGTATTTT; CDR3 protein: CASTRRGDYTDTQYF
J gene: TRBJ2-3; clone size: -; V gene: TRBV7-2; CDR3 length: 15; D gene: -; CDR3 DNA: TGTGCCAGCAGCTTAGCGGGGGCTGGAGTAGATACGCAGTATTTT; CDR3 protein: CASSLAGAGVDTQYF
J gene: TRBJ1-4; clone size: -; V gene: TRBV4-3; CDR3 length: 15; D gene: -; CDR3 DNA: TGCGCCAGCAGCCAAGTTCCAGGGTCAGGAGAAAAACTGTTTTTT; CDR3 protein: CASSQVPGSGEKLFF
J gene: TRBJ1-2; clone size: -; V gene: TRBV6-1; CDR3 length: 14; D gene: -; CDR3 DNA: TGTGCCAGCAACCGCAATAAGGGAAACTATGGCTACACCTTC; CDR3 protein: CASNRNKGNYGYTF
J gene: TRBJ1-1; clone size: -; V gene: TRBV4-3; CDR3 length: 14; D gene: -; CDR3 DNA: TGCGCCAGCAGCCAAGATCGGTACTTCACTGAAGCTTTCTTT; CDR3 protein: CASSQDRYFTEAFF